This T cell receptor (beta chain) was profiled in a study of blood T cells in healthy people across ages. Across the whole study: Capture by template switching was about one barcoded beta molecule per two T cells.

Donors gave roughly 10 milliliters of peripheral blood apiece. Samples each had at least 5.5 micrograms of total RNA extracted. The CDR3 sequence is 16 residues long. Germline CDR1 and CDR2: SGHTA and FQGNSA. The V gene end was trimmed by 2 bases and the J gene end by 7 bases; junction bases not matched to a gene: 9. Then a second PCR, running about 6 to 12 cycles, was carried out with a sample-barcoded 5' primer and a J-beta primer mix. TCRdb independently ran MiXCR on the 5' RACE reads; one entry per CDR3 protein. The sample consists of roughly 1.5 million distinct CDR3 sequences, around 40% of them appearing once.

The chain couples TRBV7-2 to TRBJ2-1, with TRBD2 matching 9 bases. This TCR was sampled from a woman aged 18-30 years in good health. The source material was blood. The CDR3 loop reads CASSLSLAGPGNEQFF. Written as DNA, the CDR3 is TGTGCCAGCAGCTTAAGCCTAGCGGGGCCCGGGAATGAGCAGTTCTTC.